Listed here is a single T cell receptor beta chain. Its antigen is currently unknown. The data derive from a study of breast tumors, draining lymph nodes, adjacent tissues. General study results and limits: Tumors had less TCR diversity than lymph nodes, more than nontumor tissue. The data were judged consistent with most tumor T cells coming from lymph node and expanding in tumor. Luminal-like breast cancer showed significantly higher tumor–nontumor repertoire similarity than basal-like. That most tumor T cells come from lymph nodes remained unproven.

The CDR3 length is 15 residues. The V and J ends lost 2 bases and 4 bases, in that order; junction bases with no gene match: 5. Germline V CDR1 and CDR2: MNHEY, SVGAGI. Each CDR3 protein gets one entry after TCRdb re-called the multiplex PCR reads with MiXCR. The sample has over 10,000 distinct CDR3 sequences, 60% to 75% seen once. This receptor was obtained from a female donor with breast cancer. Some clones in this sample may be carry-over from other donors' samples. Sequenced input: tumor-adjacent breast tissue. V is TRBV6-5 and J is TRBJ2-1, with 7 bases matching TRBD2. The CDR3 DNA sequence: TGTGCCAGCAGTTACGGGGAGGGTCCATACAATGAGCAGTTCTTC. Protein sequence: CASSYGEGPYNEQFF.